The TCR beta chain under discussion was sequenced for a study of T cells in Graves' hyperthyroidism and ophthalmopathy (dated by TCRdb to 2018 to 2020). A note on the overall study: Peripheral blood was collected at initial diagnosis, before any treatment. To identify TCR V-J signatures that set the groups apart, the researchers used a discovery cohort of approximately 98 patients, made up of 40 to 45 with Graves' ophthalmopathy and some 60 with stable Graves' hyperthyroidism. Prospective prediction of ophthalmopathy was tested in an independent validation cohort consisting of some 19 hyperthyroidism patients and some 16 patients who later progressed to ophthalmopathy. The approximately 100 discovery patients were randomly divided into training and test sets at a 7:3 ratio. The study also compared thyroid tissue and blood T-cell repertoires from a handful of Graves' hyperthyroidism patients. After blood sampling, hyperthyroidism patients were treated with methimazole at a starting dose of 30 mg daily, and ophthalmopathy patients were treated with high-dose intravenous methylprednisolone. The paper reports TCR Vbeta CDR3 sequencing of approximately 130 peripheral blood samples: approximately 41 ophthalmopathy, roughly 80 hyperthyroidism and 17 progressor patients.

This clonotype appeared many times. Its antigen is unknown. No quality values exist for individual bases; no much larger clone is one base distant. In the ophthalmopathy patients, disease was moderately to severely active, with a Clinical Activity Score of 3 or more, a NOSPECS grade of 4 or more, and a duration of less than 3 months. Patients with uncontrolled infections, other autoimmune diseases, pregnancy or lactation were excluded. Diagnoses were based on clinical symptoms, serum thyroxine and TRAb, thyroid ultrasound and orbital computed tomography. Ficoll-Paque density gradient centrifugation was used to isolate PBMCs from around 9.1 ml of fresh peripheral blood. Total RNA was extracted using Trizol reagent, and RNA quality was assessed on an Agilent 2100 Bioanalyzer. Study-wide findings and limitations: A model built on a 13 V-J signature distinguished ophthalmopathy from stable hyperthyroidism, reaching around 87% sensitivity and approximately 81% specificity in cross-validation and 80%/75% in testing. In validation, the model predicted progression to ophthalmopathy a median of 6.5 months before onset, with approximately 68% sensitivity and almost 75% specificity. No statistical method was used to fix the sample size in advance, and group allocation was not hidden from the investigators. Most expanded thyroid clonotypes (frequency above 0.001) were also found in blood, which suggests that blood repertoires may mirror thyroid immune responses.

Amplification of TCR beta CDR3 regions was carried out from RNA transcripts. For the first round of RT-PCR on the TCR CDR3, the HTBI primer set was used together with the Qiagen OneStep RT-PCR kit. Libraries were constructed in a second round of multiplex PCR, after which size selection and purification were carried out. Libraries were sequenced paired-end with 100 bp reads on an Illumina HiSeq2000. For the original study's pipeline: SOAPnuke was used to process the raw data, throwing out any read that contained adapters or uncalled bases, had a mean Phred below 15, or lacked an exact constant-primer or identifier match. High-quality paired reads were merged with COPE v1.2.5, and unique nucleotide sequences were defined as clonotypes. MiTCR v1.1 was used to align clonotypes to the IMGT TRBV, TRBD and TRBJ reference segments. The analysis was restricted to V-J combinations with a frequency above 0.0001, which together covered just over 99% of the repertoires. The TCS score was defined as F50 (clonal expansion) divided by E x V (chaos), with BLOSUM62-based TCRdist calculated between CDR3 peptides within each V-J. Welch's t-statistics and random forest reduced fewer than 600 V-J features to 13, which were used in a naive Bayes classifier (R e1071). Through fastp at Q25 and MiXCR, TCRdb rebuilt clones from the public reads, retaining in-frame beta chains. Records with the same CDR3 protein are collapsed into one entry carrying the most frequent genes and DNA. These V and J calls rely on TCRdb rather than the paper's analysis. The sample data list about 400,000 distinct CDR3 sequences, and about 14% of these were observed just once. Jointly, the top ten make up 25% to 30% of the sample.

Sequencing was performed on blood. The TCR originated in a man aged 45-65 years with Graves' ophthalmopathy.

Read as DNA, the sequence is TGTGCCAGCACCCCCCCGGGACAGCACACAGATACGCAGTATTTT. Translation gives CASTPPGQHTDTQYF. The receptor chain draws on TRBV28 and TRBJ2-3, and TRBD1 matches 7 of the central bases. Unmatched junction bases come to 9, with V trimmed by 7 bases and J by 2 bases. Looking up the germline V gene yields CDR1 MDHEN and CDR2 SYDVKM. Including cysteine and phenylalanine, the CDR3 has 15 amino acids. Of all the DNA, just the CDR3 is kept, 45 bases in frame from base 1.